Following are 26 T cell receptor beta chains from one sample sequenced in a study of CD8 T cells in Susac syndrome. Reverse transcription of 0.5 to 1 ug RNA was carried out with random hexamers. TCRdb analysed the immunoSEQ multiplex PCR reads with MiXCR anew, one entry per CDR3 protein. The sample contains under 55,000 distinct CDR3 sequences, roughly 93% of which appear only once. The specimen was CD8+ T cells from PBMCs. All receptors derive from a human donor with multiple sclerosis.

This chain joins TRBV30 and TRBJ2-7; 8 nucleotides agree with TRBD2. The CDR3 contains 14 residues. V lost 3 bases, J lost 3 bases, and 7 bases stayed unmatched. Germline V CDR1 and CDR2: GTSNPN, SVGIG (reference sequence). The CDR3 DNA follows: TGTGCCTGGAGAAAGCGGGAGTCCCTCTACGAGCAGTACTTC. Translated: CAWRKRESLYEQYF.

The sample holds a few counts of this clonotype. V usage is TRBV13 and J usage is TRBJ2-7, with 13 bases that match TRBD2. The CDR3 spans 17 residues. Germline V CDR1 and CDR2: PRHDT, FYEKMQ (reference sequence). V lost 1 base to trimming and J lost 1 base; unmatched junction nucleotides: 4. CDR3 residues: CASSLAGGLAGSYEQYF. The DNA for the CDR3 is TGTGCCAGCAGCTTAGCGGGGGGACTAGCGGGGTCCTACGAGCAGTACTTC.

The chain recombines TRBV7-2 with TRBJ2-3, with 9 bases matching TRBD2. Germline V gene lookup returns CDR1 SGHTA and CDR2 FQGNSA. The ends lost 5 bases at V and 0 bases at J; junction bases unmatched: 12. The CDR3 is 18 amino acids. This CDR3 reads CASSLTLAGESSTDTQYF. The CDR3, as DNA: TGTGCCAGCAGCCTGACCTTAGCGGGGGAGTCTAGCACAGATACGCAGTATTTT.

The CDR3 region has the DNA TGTGCCAGCAGTTACTCGATCAGGGAGGATGAGCAGTTCTTC. Residues: CASSYSIREDEQFF. The chain links TRBV6-2 or TRBV6-3 to TRBJ2-1; TRBD2 is a possible D gene (6 bases). Per the germline V gene, CDR1 is MNHEY and CDR2 is SVGEGT. The CDR3 extends over 14 amino acids. V was clipped by 0 bases and J by 8 bases, with 11 bases between them.

V gene TRBV11-3 combines with J gene TRBJ2-2; D possibly corresponds to TRBD1 (6 bases). CDR1 is SGHNT, CDR2 YENEEA, per germline. Trimming removed 3 bases from V and 1 base from J, with 12 bases in between. The CDR3 has 16 amino acids. CDR3 protein: CASSLGDIKNTGELFF. The CDR3 nucleotides read TGTGCCAGCAGCTTGGGGGACATTAAGAACACCGGGGAGCTGTTTTTT.

J is TRBJ2-2 and V is TRBV13; 15 nucleotides agree with TRBD2. The V gene end was trimmed by 4 bases and the J gene end by 6 bases; junction bases not matched to a gene: 9. This CDR3 comprises 18 residues. CDR1 PRHDT and CDR2 FYEKMQ come from the germline V gene (reference sequence). The CDR3 loop reads CASSSPGLAGGVPGELFF. CDR3 sequence (DNA): TGTGCCAGCAGCTCCCCGGGACTAGCGGGGGGAGTTCCCGGGGAGCTGTTTTTT.

The gene calls are TRBV15 and TRBJ1-5; D is unclear. V lost 6 bases to trimming and J lost 5 bases, with 14 bases between them. The CDR3 runs 14 residues. Germline CDR1 LNHNV, CDR2 YYDKDF (reference sequence). DNA for the CDR3: TGTGCCACCAGAACTTACTTAGAATATCAGCCCCAGCATTTT. It translates to CATRTYLEYQPQHF.

The chain carries TRBV27 and TRBJ2-1; no clear D gene. The CDR3 length is 14 residues. Trimming left V 5 bases short and J 7 bases short, with 15 bases between. Germline CDR1 and CDR2: MNHEY and SMNVEV (reference sequence). CDR3 region: CASSPRSPGNEQFF. CDR3 bases: TGTGCCAGCAGTCCACGGTCCCCCGGGAATGAGCAGTTCTTC.

V gene TRBV12-3 or TRBV12-4 combines with J gene TRBJ1-2, with TRBD1 matching over 10 bases. The CDR3 loop spans 15 amino acids. Germline trimming cut 6 bases from V and 3 bases from J; bases unmatched to any gene: 7. CDR3 sequence: CASSPGTGVDYGYTF. DNA for the CDR3: TGTGCCAGCAGCCCCGGGACAGGGGTGGACTATGGCTACACCTTC.

The chain has TRBV4-3 and TRBJ2-7; TRBD1 matches 12 bases. V was pared by 4 bases and J by 4 bases, with 5 bases of the junction left unmatched. The CDR3 runs 15 residues. Germline V CDR1 and CDR2: LGHNA, YSLEER. The CDR3 loop is CASSPGTGGEYEQYF. The CDR3 nucleotides read TGCGCCAGCAGCCCTGGGACAGGGGGCGAGTACGAGCAGTACTTC.

The chain carries TRBV29-1 and TRBJ2-1; D not resolved. Germline CDR1 and CDR2: SQVTM and ANQGSEA. Trimming cost V 5 bases and J 9 bases, with 14 bases left between them. The CDR3 contains 12 residues. CDR3 nucleotides: TGCAGCGTTCTTTTCCCCGGGTCTGAGCAGTTCTTC. Its translation is CSVLFPGSEQFF.

This clonotype was found a few times. This rearrangement joins TRBV30 to TRBJ1-1; D is possibly TRBD1 (6 bases). CDR1 and CDR2 (germline): GTSNPN, SVGIG (reference sequence). The ends were cut back, 4 bases at V and 2 bases at J, with 11 bases in the middle. The CDR3 runs to 13 residues. CDR3 sequence reads: CAWTRRGNTEAFF. The CDR3, as DNA: TGTGCCTGGACCCGCAGGGGAAACACTGAAGCTTTCTTT.

The sample holds one count of this clonotype. V is TRBV28 and J is TRBJ1-4; 7 bases align to TRBD1. The CDR3 covers 13 residues. V shed 2 bases, J shed 7 bases, and the junction held 1 base outside the gene matches. Germline loops: CDR1 MDHEN, CDR2 SYDVKM. Written as DNA, the CDR3 is TGTGCCAGCAGTTTAGGGACAGTTGAAAAACTGTTTTTT. This translates into CASSLGTVEKLFF.

Comment on this clonotype: Germline is not matched at one junction end, which may reflect a read error. The V call is TRBV4-2, the J call TRBJ2-6; tentative D call: TRBD2 (6 bases). CDR3 size: 16 residues. The germline V gene encodes CDR1 LGHNA and CDR2 YNFKEQ. CDR3 DNA: TGTGCCAGCAGCCCCCGGGGACTCTCTGGGGCCAACGCCCTGACTTTC. Its translation is CASSPRGLSGANALTF.

J is TRBJ1-6 and V is TRBV5-6, with D maybe TRBD1 (6 bases). Trimming took off 2 bases at V and 9 bases at J, with 12 bases between the two ends. In germline, CDR1 is SGHDT, CDR2 YYEEEE. CDR3 size: 14 residues. The CDR3 loop reads CASSFRGLGSPLHF. CDR3 nucleotides: TGTGCCAGCAGCTTCCGGGGGCTTGGTTCACCCCTCCACTTT. Supplemented by reference TRBV5-6 and TRBJ1-6, the full variable domain reads DAGVTQSPTHLIKTRGQQVTLRCSPKSGHDTVSWYQQALGQGPQFIFQYYEEEERQRGNFPDRFSGHQFPNYSSELNVNALLLGDSALYLCASSFRGLGSPLHFGNGTRLTVT.

V gene TRBV11-1 combines with J gene TRBJ1-2; 9 bases line up with TRBD1. The CDR3 extends over 16 amino acids. The V gene's germline CDR1 is SGHAT and CDR2 FQDESV (reference sequence). V shed 4 bases and J 13 bases; nucleotides not matched to a gene: 19. CDR3 residues: CASSYSPGTGRIGTTF. CDR3 coding DNA: TGTGCCAGCAGCTACAGTCCCGGGACAGGGAGGATTGGTACCACCTTC.

This chain joins TRBV7-2 and TRBJ1-1; D is uncertain. V was clipped by 6 bases and J by 5 bases, with 13 bases between them. There are 13 residues in the CDR3. CDR1 and CDR2 from the germline V gene are SGHTA and FQGNSA. The CDR3 spells CASRQSPGTEAFF. The DNA for the CDR3 is TGTGCCAGCAGACAAAGTCCGGGAACTGAAGCTTTCTTT.

V and J are TRBV4-3 and TRBJ1-3; 7 positions agree with TRBD1. CDR1 LGHNA and CDR2 YSLEER come from the germline V gene. The CDR3 has 15 residues. The J segment lost 4 bases and the V segment lost 4 bases, leaving 7 bases of the junction unmatched. CDR3 coding DNA: TGCGCCAGCAGCCCTGACAGGGTCGTGGGAAACACCATATATTTT. This translates into CASSPDRVVGNTIYF.

V and J are TRBV12-5 and TRBJ1-5; possibly TRBD1 for D (5 bases). CDR1 is LGHNT, CDR2 FRNRAP, per germline. The CDR3 runs to 14 residues. The DNA of the CDR3 is TGTGCACCCCCCAAAGGGGTTCGCAATCAGCCCCAGCATTTT. Translating it yields CAPPKGVRNQPQHF.

The genes are TRBV6-1 and TRBJ2-7, with 9 positions matching TRBD1. Germline CDR1 is MNHNS and CDR2 is SASEGT. CDR3 size: 15 residues. J lost 1 base, V lost 1 base, and 2 bases had no gene match. This CDR3 is CASSEVGTGSYEQYF. The CDR3 nucleotides are TGTGCCAGCAGTGAAGTCGGGACAGGGTCCTACGAGCAGTACTTC.

The gene calls are TRBV5-4 and TRBJ1-1, with D possibly being TRBD1 (5 bases). This CDR3 comprises 16 residues. The V and J ends lost 4 bases and 4 bases respectively, with 20 bases between them. CDR1 and CDR2 from the germline V gene are SGHNT and YYREEE (reference sequence). The chain's CDR3 is CASSQGGAGVGTEAFF. CDR3 sequence (DNA): TGTGCCAGCAGCCAGGGAGGGGCCGGGGTGGGCACTGAAGCTTTCTTT.

The V gene is TRBV27, the J gene TRBJ1-2, with D maybe TRBD1 (5 bases). This CDR3 comprises 12 residues. Germline V gives CDR1 MNHEY, CDR2 SMNVEV (reference sequence). V was cut by 4 bases and J by 8 bases, with 11 bases left in between. The CDR3 coding sequence is TGTGCCAGCAGTTCAACAGGCGGAGGCTACACCTTC. Residues: CASSSTGGGYTF.

V gene TRBV25-1 combines with J gene TRBJ2-5; D gene unclear. This CDR3 region has 14 residues. With 1 base removed from V and 5 bases from J, the gap between germline ends came to 11 bases. Germline V gene sequence: CDR1 MGHDK, CDR2 SYGVNS. The CDR3 here is CASSELEVAETQYF. The CDR3 DNA follows: TGTGCCAGCAGTGAATTAGAGGTGGCGGAGACCCAGTACTTC.

V and J are TRBV4-2 and TRBJ2-1, with 10 bases aligning to TRBD2. Germline V gene data show CDR1 as LGHNA and CDR2 as YNFKEQ. The CDR3 covers 16 residues. The junction had 9 bases not matched to a gene; V was cut back by 0 bases and J by 10 bases. The CDR3 region is CASSQDRAGGQNEQFF. The CDR3 bases are TGTGCCAGCAGCCAAGATCGAGCGGGGGGGCAAAACGAGCAGTTCTTC.

J is TRBJ2-2 and V is TRBV28; D is uncertain. Germline lookup yields CDR1 MDHEN and CDR2 SYDVKM. V was cut by 2 bases and J by 4 bases, with 11 bases left in between. This CDR3 has 15 amino acids. CDR3 region: CASSLNPSATGELFF. In nucleotides, the CDR3 is TGTGCCAGCAGTTTAAACCCGTCTGCCACCGGGGAGCTGTTTTTT.

V is TRBV19 and J is TRBJ2-1; unclear D gene. Germline CDR1 reads LNHDA; CDR2 reads SQIVND (reference sequence). The ends were cut back, 5 bases at V and 4 bases at J, with 9 bases in the middle. This CDR3 contains 13 residues. In nucleotides, the CDR3 is TGTGCCAGTAGTGCGCACTATTACAATGAGCAGTTCTTC. Translating it yields CASSAHYYNEQFF.